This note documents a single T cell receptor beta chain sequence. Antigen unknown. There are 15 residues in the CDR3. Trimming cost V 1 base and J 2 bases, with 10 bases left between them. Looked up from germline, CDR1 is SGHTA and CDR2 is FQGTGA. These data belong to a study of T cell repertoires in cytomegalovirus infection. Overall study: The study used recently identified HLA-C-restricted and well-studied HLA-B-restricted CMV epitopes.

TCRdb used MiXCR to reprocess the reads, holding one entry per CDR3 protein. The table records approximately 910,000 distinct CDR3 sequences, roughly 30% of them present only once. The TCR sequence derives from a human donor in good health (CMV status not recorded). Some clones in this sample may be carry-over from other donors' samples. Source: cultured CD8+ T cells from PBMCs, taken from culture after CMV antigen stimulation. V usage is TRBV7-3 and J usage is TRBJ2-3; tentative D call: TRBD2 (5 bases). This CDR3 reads CASSLISGITDTQYF. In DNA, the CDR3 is TGTGCCAGCAGCTTAATATCGGGGATCACAGATACGCAGTATTTT.